These 21 T cell receptor beta chains originate from one sample sequenced in a study of T cell responses to AZD1222 COVID-19 vaccine. Only in-frame clones appear in the TCRdb table, and some are missing; sequencing was by immunoSEQ multiplex PCR. The table records approximately 150,000 clones, about 91% of them present only once. The source material was peripheral blood, sampled on day 0 of MenACWY control vaccination. The source of these receptors is an adult in good health.

The V and J genes are TRBV30 and TRBJ1-2; D remains ambiguous. Germline CDR1 GTSNPN, CDR2 SVGIG (reference sequence). Trimming removed 2 bases at V and 9 bases at J, with 13 bases between. This CDR3 has 12 residues. The CDR3 region has the DNA TGTGCCTGGAGTTCGTCGATTGGGAGCTACACCTTC. It yields the protein CAWSSSIGSYTF. The complete variable domain, with remaining parts taken from reference TRBV30 and TRBJ1-2, reads SQTIHQWPATLVQPVGSPLSLECTVEGTSNPNLYWYRQAAGRGLQLLFYSVGIGQISSEVPQNLSASRPQDRQFILSSKKLLLSDSGFYLCAWSSSIGSYTFGSGTRLTVV.

V and J are TRBV19 and TRBJ1-2; TRBD1 matches at 8 bases. The germline gives CDR1 LNHDA, CDR2 SQIVND (reference sequence). CDR3 size: 14 residues. Losses at the gene ends were 7 bases for V and 0 bases for J; bases not matched to a gene: 4. In DNA, the CDR3 is TGTGCCAGTACCTCAGGGGGCTCTAACTATGGCTACACCTTC. Protein: CASTSGGSNYGYTF.

The rearrangement links TRBV5-8 to TRBJ2-1, with D unclear. The CDR3 spans 14 residues. In germline, CDR1 is SGHTS, CDR2 YDEGEE. V was pared by 3 bases and J by 6 bases, with 13 bases between. The CDR3 here is CASSSGYGSNEQFF. CDR3 bases: TGTGCCAGCAGCTCGGGCTACGGTAGCAATGAGCAGTTCTTC.

This clone has more than one count but fewer than ten. The chain links TRBV18 to TRBJ2-2; D is uncertain. Trimming took 0 bases from V and 6 from J, leaving 11 bases between them. This CDR3 is 15 amino acids long. Germline CDR1 and CDR2: KGHSH and LQKENI. The CDR3 loop reads CASSPPGKIAGELFF. In nucleotides, the CDR3 is TGTGCCAGCTCACCACCGGGCAAGATAGCCGGGGAGCTGTTTTTT.

The chain recombines TRBV4-3 with TRBJ1-2; 8 positions match TRBD1. This CDR3 comprises 16 residues. J was trimmed by 6 bases and V by 2 bases; bases with no gene match: 11. The germline CDR1 and CDR2 sequences are LGHNA and YSLEER. CDR3 loop: CASSQIWDRQRDGYTF. The CDR3 bases are TGCGCCAGCAGCCAAATATGGGACAGGCAGAGGGATGGCTACACCTTC.

The genes are TRBV7-2 and TRBJ1-2; D not resolved. The CDR3 totals 12 residues. With 6 bases removed from V and 2 bases from J, the gap between germline ends came to 7 bases. Germline CDR1 is SGHTA and CDR2 is FQGNSA. CDR3 coding DNA: TGTGCCAGCAGTTTCCCAAACTATGGCTACACCTTC. Its translation is CASSFPNYGYTF.

This chain connects TRBV24-1 to TRBJ1-4; D is uncertain. CDR1 KGHDR and CDR2 SFDVKD come from the germline V gene. The CDR3 length is 18 residues. Between the trimmed V and J ends, which lost 1 base and 0 bases, there was a span of 14 bases. The CDR3 reads CATSDFPTGSSTNEKLFF. Written as DNA, the CDR3 is TGTGCCACCAGTGATTTCCCGACCGGTAGTTCAACTAATGAAAAACTGTTTTTT.

This clone appeared once. The CDR3 loop is CAWSHTGVTNEKLFF. CDR3 coding DNA: TGTGCCTGGAGCCATACAGGGGTTACTAATGAAAAACTGTTTTTT. V and J are TRBV30 and TRBJ1-4, with 7 bases matching TRBD1. Per the germline V gene, CDR1 is GTSNPN and CDR2 is SVGIG (reference sequence). V was pared by 3 bases and J by 2 bases, with 6 bases of the junction left unmatched. The length of the CDR3 is 15 residues.

The V and J genes are TRBV2 and TRBJ1-1, with D possibly being TRBD1 (5 bases). The CDR3 totals 11 residues. V lost 5 bases and J lost 7, with 8 bases in between. Germline V lookup: CDR1 SNHLY, CDR2 FYNNEI. The CDR3 protein is CASSPQGEAFF. CDR3 bases: TGTGCCAGCAGTCCCCAGGGTGAAGCTTTCTTT.

In its sample, this clone was seen once. The chain combines TRBV5-4 with TRBJ1-1, with D maybe TRBD1 (6 bases). Trimming left V 0 bases short and J 4 bases short, with 19 bases between. The V gene's germline CDR1 is SGHNT and CDR2 YYREEE (reference sequence). The CDR3 extends over 17 amino acids. CDR3 sequence (DNA): TGTGCCAGCAGCTTGGCACCGGGGGGCCAGTTAGGCACTGAAGCTTTCTTT. This gives the protein CASSLAPGGQLGTEAFF.

The chain couples TRBV11-3 to TRBJ1-6, with 7 bases fitting TRBD1. The V gene's germline CDR1 is SGHNT and CDR2 YENEEA. The CDR3 sequence is 14 residues long. V gave up 3 bases and J gave up 9 bases; unmatched junction bases: 5. Here the CDR3 reads CASSLRQGVSPLHF. The CDR3 DNA follows: TGTGCCAGCAGCTTGAGACAGGGCGTTTCACCCCTCCACTTT.

This clone is a singleton in its sample. V is TRBV24-1 and J is TRBJ2-1, with 7 bases lining up with TRBD1. Germline loops: CDR1 KGHDR, CDR2 SFDVKD. The CDR3 covers 14 residues. The V gene end was trimmed by 4 bases and the J gene end by 10 bases; junction bases not matched to a gene: 9. DNA for the CDR3: TGTGCCACCAGTGAACTGACAGGGCTGGGGGAGCAGTTCTTC. It codes for CATSELTGLGEQFF.

V is TRBV11-3 and J is TRBJ1-1, with TRBD1 matching over 10 bases. The J segment lost 4 bases and the V segment lost 4 bases, leaving 6 bases of the junction unmatched. CDR3 length equals 15 residues. Germline V gene sequence: CDR1 SGHNT, CDR2 YENEEA. CDR3 region: CASSSGTGVITEAFF. The CDR3 DNA is TGTGCCAGCAGCTCCGGGACAGGGGTAATCACTGAAGCTTTCTTT.

The chain uses TRBV7-9 and TRBJ1-5, with D tentatively TRBD1 (6 bases). The CDR3 runs to 12 residues. V lost 5 bases and J lost 5, with 7 bases in between. CDR1 is SEHNR and CDR2 is FQNEAQ in the germline V gene (reference sequence). The CDR3 DNA reads as TGTGCCAGCAGCGAGGGGGATCAGCCCCAGCATTTT. Encoded protein: CASSEGDQPQHF. Based on the CDR3 plus reference TRBV7-9 and TRBJ1-5, the full variable domain is DTGVSQNPRHKITKRGQNVTFRCDPISEHNRLYWYRQTLGQGPEFLTYFQNEAQLEKSRLLSDRFSAERPKGSFSTLEIQRTEQGDSAMYLCASSEGDQPQHFGDGTRLSIL.

This clone was seen only once. The chain couples TRBV23-1 to TRBJ2-7; 9 nucleotides match TRBD1. TRBV23-1 is labeled an ORF, and its function is uncertain. CDR3 length: 16 residues. Germline trimming cut 0 bases from V and 5 bases from J; bases unmatched to any gene: 8. The chain's CDR3 is CASSQSNRDRVHEQYF. In DNA form, the CDR3 reads TGCGCCAGCAGTCAATCGAATAGGGACAGGGTCCACGAGCAGTACTTC.

This chain joins TRBV5-4 and TRBJ1-2, with a weak D call TRBD1 (5 bases). This CDR3 spans 14 amino acids. Germline V gene lookup returns CDR1 SGHNT and CDR2 YYREEE (reference sequence). Trimming removed 0 bases at V and 4 bases at J, with 10 bases between. Here the CDR3 DNA reads TGTGCCAGCAGCTTGGATACAGGCCTCTATGGCTACACCTTC. This translates into CASSLDTGLYGYTF.

The V and J genes are TRBV11-3 and TRBJ2-1, with D perhaps TRBD2 (5 bases). V was clipped by 2 bases and J by 7 bases, with 9 bases between them. The CDR3 has 13 amino acids. Germline CDR1 and CDR2: SGHNT and YENEEA. CDR3 protein: CASSLSAGNEQFF. DNA for the CDR3: TGTGCCAGCAGCTTATCGGCGGGTAATGAGCAGTTCTTC.

The V and J genes are TRBV10-3 and TRBJ1-2, with D possibly TRBD1 on 5 matching bases. The CDR3 loop spans 13 amino acids. CDR1 and CDR2 (germline): ENHRY, SYGVKD. V was trimmed by 7 bases and J by 4 bases, leaving 13 bases between them. CDR3 DNA sequence: TGTGCCATCAACGGGGGATCGGGCTATGGCTACACCTTC. Translating it yields CAINGGSGYGYTF.

The CDR3 DNA reads TGTGCCAGCAGCTTAGATAGTGGTAATGAGCAGTTCTTC. Translation: CASSLDSGNEQFF. The rearrangement uses TRBV11-3 and TRBJ2-1, with unresolved D. V was cut by 0 bases and J by 7 bases, with 7 bases left in between. CDR1 and CDR2 (germline): SGHNT, YENEEA. This CDR3 comprises 13 residues.

The rearrangement links TRBV30 to TRBJ1-2; the D is unclear. V dropped 2 bases and J dropped 5 bases, with 9 bases sitting between them. Germline-derived CDR1 and CDR2 are GTSNPN and SVGIG (reference sequence). The CDR3 has 12 residues. The CDR3 is CAWSPSEYGYTF. CDR3 in DNA: TGTGCCTGGAGTCCGTCGGAATATGGCTACACCTTC.

V usage is TRBV4-3 and J usage is TRBJ1-2, with D unresolved. The ends were cut back, 1 base at V and 4 bases at J, with 10 bases in the middle. The germline gives CDR1 LGHNA, CDR2 YSLEER. The CDR3 has 14 amino acids. The CDR3 DNA is TGCGCCAGCAGCCAAGCCCGTTCTGTCTATGGCTACACCTTC. It translates to CASSQARSVYGYTF.